Below are 28 T cell receptor beta chains sequenced from a single sample in a study of T cell responses to AZD1222 COVID-19 vaccine. Method: immunoSEQ multiplex PCR; TCRdb's copy keeps in-frame clones and lacks some. The data show 80,000 to 100,000 clones, more than 80% seen once. Sequenced here: peripheral blood, sampled on day 0 of AZD1222 vaccination. The receptors stem from an adult in good health.

This clone appeared once. The V call is TRBV7-9, the J call TRBJ1-6; the D gene is possibly TRBD1 (5 bases). V lost 1 base to trimming and J lost 7 bases, with 8 bases between them. The CDR3 runs to 14 residues. Germline assignment: CDR1 SEHNR and CDR2 FQNEAQ (reference sequence). The CDR3 here is CASSLGRGNSPLHF. In DNA, the CDR3 is TGTGCCAGCAGCTTAGGAAGGGGAAATTCACCCCTCCACTTT. The full variable domain, completed using reference TRBV7-9 and TRBJ1-6, is DTGVSQNPRHKITKRGQNVTFRCDPISEHNRLYWYRQTLGQGPEFLTYFQNEAQLEKSRLLSDRFSAERPKGSFSTLEIQRTEQGDSAMYLCASSLGRGNSPLHFGNGTRLTVT.

The chain is built from TRBV3-1 (or the pseudogene TRBV3-2) and TRBJ1-5; D is undetermined. V shed 0 bases and J shed 6 bases, with 9 bases lying between them. There are 14 residues in the CDR3. Per germline, CDR1 LGHDT and CDR2 YNNKEL (reference sequence). The CDR3 bases are TGTGCCAGCAGCCAAGATCTTGTGGTTCAGCCCCAGCATTTT. Its translation is CASSQDLVVQPQHF.

This chain uses TRBV19 with TRBJ1-2, with 7 positions matching TRBD1. The length of the CDR3 is 15 residues. The germline gives CDR1 LNHDA, CDR2 SQIVND (reference sequence). V shed 4 bases and J 1 base; nucleotides not matched to a gene: 6. This CDR3 reads CASSTQRQGNYGYTF. The CDR3 DNA reads as TGTGCCAGTAGTACCCAAAGACAGGGTAACTATGGCTACACCTTC.

This clone was detected only a few times. The V call is TRBV4-2, the J call TRBJ1-2; tentatively, D is TRBD1 (5 bases). Germline values: CDR1 LGHNA, CDR2 YNFKEQ. Deletions cut 1 base from V and 4 bases from J, with 10 bases between. The CDR3 runs to 14 residues. The CDR3 nucleotides read TGTGCCAGCAGCCAAGGCCCGGGACTCTATGGCTACACCTTC. Protein product: CASSQGPGLYGYTF.

This chain uses TRBV4-1 with TRBJ1-3, with D unresolved. The germline V gene has CDR1 MGHRA and CDR2 YSYEKL. V was cut by 1 base and J by 0 bases, with 16 bases left in between. The CDR3 totals 18 residues. The chain's CDR3 is CASSQGAHGSSSGNTIYF. CDR3 nucleotides: TGCGCCAGCAGCCAAGGGGCTCACGGCTCAAGCTCTGGAAACACCATATATTTT.

This sequence joins TRBV7-8 and TRBJ1-1, with D tentatively TRBD1 (6 bases). Germline values: CDR1 SGHVS, CDR2 FQNEAQ. The CDR3 runs to 14 residues. V shed 1 base and J shed 6 bases, with 12 bases lying between them. CDR3 region: CASSLVGGGAEAFF. DNA for the CDR3: TGTGCCAGCAGCTTAGTAGGGGGGGGCGCTGAAGCTTTCTTT.

The CDR3 DNA follows: TGTGCCAGCAGCTTGGGACAGTCTAACTATGGCTACACCTTC. This translates into CASSLGQSNYGYTF. The chain has TRBV7-9 and TRBJ1-2; the match to TRBD1 covers 7 bases. After removal of 3 bases from V and 0 bases from J, the junction contained 1 base not matched to a gene. The germline CDR1 and CDR2 sequences are SEHNR and FQNEAQ (reference sequence). This CDR3 is built from 14 residues. The whole variable domain, filled in from reference TRBV7-9 and TRBJ1-2, reads DTGVSQNPRHKITKRGQNVTFRCDPISEHNRLYWYRQTLGQGPEFLTYFQNEAQLEKSRLLSDRFSAERPKGSFSTLEIQRTEQGDSAMYLCASSLGQSNYGYTFGSGTRLTVV.

V is TRBV28 and J is TRBJ1-2; 7 nucleotides match TRBD1. This CDR3 spans 13 amino acids. CDR1 is MDHEN and CDR2 is SYDVKM in the germline V gene. Trimming at V came to 8 bases and at J to 2 bases, leaving 5 bases not matched to a gene. The CDR3, as DNA: TGTGCCAGCCAGCCACAGGGGAACTATGGCTACACCTTC. Protein sequence: CASQPQGNYGYTF.

This rearrangement joins TRBV6-5 to TRBJ1-1; D gene ambiguous. Germline V CDR1 and CDR2: MNHEY, SVGAGI. Between the trimmed V and J ends, which lost 2 bases and 1 base, there was a span of 5 bases. CDR3 length: 13 amino acids. This CDR3 reads CASSYGKNTEAFF. The DNA of the CDR3 is TGTGCCAGCAGTTACGGGAAGAACACTGAAGCTTTCTTT.

The chain carries TRBV5-1 and TRBJ2-1; D might be TRBD1 (6 bases). This CDR3 has 15 residues. CDR1 and CDR2 (germline): SGHRS, YFSETQ. The V end lost 1 base, the J end lost 6 bases, and 14 bases lay between the germline ends. CDR3 sequence: CASSLLGQGGNEQFF. For the CDR3, the DNA is TGCGCCAGCAGCTTGCTAGGACAAGGGGGCAATGAGCAGTTCTTC. Complete variable domain (other parts from reference TRBV5-1 and TRBJ2-1): KAGVTQTPRYLIKTRGQQVTLSCSPISGHRSVSWYQQTPGQGLQFLFEYFSETQRNKGNFPGRFSGRQFSNSRSEMNVSTLELGDSALYLCASSLLGQGGNEQFFGPGTRLTVL.

The V gene is TRBV4-2, the J gene TRBJ1-1; D is uncertain. This CDR3 spans 14 amino acids. V lost 1 base and J lost 4, with 10 bases in between. CDR1 is LGHNA and CDR2 is YNFKEQ in the germline V gene. The DNA for the CDR3 is TGTGCCAGCAGCCAAGCTGGCTTTGGCACTGAAGCTTTCTTT. Protein sequence: CASSQAGFGTEAFF.

This chain links TRBV6-5 with TRBJ1-3; no reliable D call. The CDR3 extends over 14 amino acids. In germline, CDR1 is MNHEY, CDR2 SVGAGI. Trimming shortened V by 7 bases and J by 1 base, and 11 bases separated the two germline ends. The CDR3 region has the DNA TGTGCCAGCAAGGGTAGAGGATCTGGAAACACCATATATTTT. Translation: CASKGRGSGNTIYF.

A single count supports this clone. This rearrangement joins TRBV29-1 to TRBJ1-1; 9 positions agree with TRBD1. After removal of 6 bases from V and 1 base from J, the junction contained 9 bases not matched to a gene. Germline V gene data show CDR1 as SQVTM and CDR2 as ANQGSEA. This CDR3 comprises 15 residues. CDR3 nucleotide sequence: TGCAGCGTGGGGGCCGGGACAGGGAAGAACACTGAAGCTTTCTTT. Its translation: CSVGAGTGKNTEAFF.

The chain is built from TRBV19 and TRBJ2-1, with 12 bases matching TRBD2. The CDR3 has 17 residues. In germline, CDR1 is LNHDA, CDR2 SQIVND (reference sequence). The trim removed 5 bases at V and 7 bases at J, leaving 12 bases unmatched. CDR3 sequence reads: CASSGRLAGDLLNEQFF. CDR3 DNA sequence: TGTGCCAGTAGTGGTCGACTAGCGGGGGACCTGTTGAATGAGCAGTTCTTC.

V and J are TRBV7-9 and TRBJ1-1; D remains ambiguous. The CDR3 is made up of 16 amino acids. The germline gives CDR1 SEHNR, CDR2 FQNEAQ (reference sequence). Trimming removed 5 bases at V and 0 bases at J, with 16 bases between. This CDR3 is CASSPSGSRMNTEAFF. The DNA for the CDR3 is TGTGCCAGCAGCCCATCAGGCTCACGAATGAACACTGAAGCTTTCTTT.

In nucleotides, the CDR3 is TGTGCCAGCTCGCCGGGACAGGGAAACACCATATATTTT. As protein: CASSPGQGNTIYF. This chain connects TRBV18 to TRBJ1-3; 7 nucleotides align to TRBD1. The CDR3 has 13 residues. Germline CDR1 and CDR2: KGHSH and LQKENI. Unmatched junction bases numbered 3, after V lost 6 bases and J lost 4 bases.

V and J are TRBV10-2 and TRBJ1-1; D might be TRBD1 (5 bases). Germline CDR1 reads WSHSY; CDR2 reads SAAADI. This CDR3 spans 12 amino acids. Trimming pared 3 bases from V and 10 bases from J, leaving 12 bases between. CDR3 sequence (DNA): TGCGCCAGCAGTGACTCGGGGGTGGTAGCTTTCTTT. This codes for CASSDSGVVAFF.

This clone has just a few counts. This rearrangement joins TRBV19 to TRBJ1-1; D gene unclear. Between the trimmed V and J ends, which lost 6 bases and 0 bases, there was a span of 8 bases. CDR3 length: 13 residues. CDR1 and CDR2 from the germline V gene are LNHDA and SQIVND (reference sequence). The CDR3 sequence is CASRRELNTEAFF. The DNA for the CDR3 is TGTGCCAGTAGGAGGGAACTGAACACTGAAGCTTTCTTT.

The chain employs TRBV7-2 and TRBJ2-1; 8 bases map to TRBD2. CDR1 SGHTA and CDR2 FQGNSA come from the germline V gene. CDR3 length: 14 amino acids. The trim removed 6 bases at V and 8 bases at J, leaving 9 bases unmatched. The CDR3 region is CASSPGGGWDEQFF. CDR3 in DNA: TGTGCCAGCAGTCCCGGCGGGGGGTGGGATGAGCAGTTCTTC.

In its sample, this clone was seen once. The rearrangement links TRBV7-9 to TRBJ2-7, with no clear D. Germline assignment: CDR1 SEHNR and CDR2 FQNEAQ (reference sequence). The CDR3 has 12 residues. V gave up 6 bases and J gave up 2 bases, with 8 bases separating them. CDR3 DNA sequence: TGTGCCAGCAGTCATAGTACCTACGAGCAGTACTTC. It is translated as CASSHSTYEQYF.

The rearrangement joins TRBV6-2 or TRBV6-3 to TRBJ2-7, with 7 positions matching TRBD1. The J segment lost 1 base and the V segment lost 2 bases, leaving 2 bases of the junction unmatched. Per the germline V gene, CDR1 is MNHEY and CDR2 is SVGEGT. The CDR3 has 14 amino acids. The CDR3 is CASSYGTESYEQYF. The CDR3 DNA reads as TGTGCCAGCAGTTACGGGACAGAATCCTACGAGCAGTACTTC.

The rearrangement uses TRBV10-3 and TRBJ2-2; D is ambiguous. This CDR3 region has 17 residues. V was clipped by 0 bases and J by 2 bases, with 13 bases between them. Germline V lookup: CDR1 ENHRY, CDR2 SYGVKD. CDR3 sequence: CAISESEQIENTGELFF. The CDR3 DNA reads TGTGCCATCAGTGAGTCTGAACAGATCGAAAACACCGGGGAGCTGTTTTTT.

The chain recombines TRBV9 with TRBJ2-2, with unresolved D. Looked up from germline, CDR1 is SGDLS and CDR2 is YYNGEE. The V end lost 2 bases, the J end lost 3 bases, and 8 bases lay between the germline ends. This CDR3 has 14 residues. CDR3 bases: TGTGCCAGCAGCGTGTACGACGACACCGGGGAGCTGTTTTTT. Translation: CASSVYDDTGELFF.

DNA of the CDR3: TGTGCCAGCACTGTGAGACAGGGGGCTAACACTGAAGCTTTCTTT. It specifies CASTVRQGANTEAFF. The chain couples TRBV2 to TRBJ1-1; 10 nucleotides match TRBD1. From germline, CDR1 is SNHLY and CDR2 FYNNEI. The junction had 7 bases not matched to a gene; V was cut back by 7 bases and J by 2 bases. CDR3 length equals 15 residues.

V is TRBV3-1 (or the pseudogene TRBV3-2) and J is TRBJ1-5; D possibly corresponds to TRBD1 (6 bases). The CDR3 is 13 amino acids. Trimming stripped 5 bases from V and 7 bases from J, with 12 bases between. Germline values: CDR1 LGHDT, CDR2 YNNKEL (reference sequence). The CDR3 DNA sequence: TGTGCCAGCAGCACAGGGCGGATCCAGCCCCAGCATTTT. Translated, it gives CASSTGRIQPQHF.

This chain uses TRBV11-3 with TRBJ2-7, with a weak D call TRBD1 (5 bases). This CDR3 has 13 amino acids. Germline assignment: CDR1 SGHNT and CDR2 YENEEA. The V gene lost 5 bases and the J gene lost 6 bases, with 14 bases spanning the gap. The CDR3 coding sequence is TGTGCCAGCAGCCAGGGCCCGGCGGCCGAGCAGTACTTC. This gives the protein CASSQGPAAEQYF. The entire variable domain, with the rest obtained from reference TRBV11-3 and TRBJ2-7, is as follows: EAGVVQSPRYKIIEKKQPVAFWCNPISGHNTLYWYLQNLGQGPELLIRYENEEAVDDSQLPKDRFSAERLKGVDSTLKIQPAELGDSAVYLCASSQGPAAEQYFGPGTRLTVT.

The chain combines TRBV27 with TRBJ1-2; tentative D call: TRBD1 (5 bases). Germline CDR1 and CDR2: MNHEY and SMNVEV (reference sequence). Trimming left V 6 bases short and J 3 bases short, with 8 bases between. The CDR3 is made up of 12 amino acids. CDR3 DNA sequence: TGTGCCAGCAGGTCGACAGACTATGGCTACACCTTC. As protein: CASRSTDYGYTF.

The chain recombines TRBV4-1 with TRBJ1-5; no clear D gene. This CDR3 is built from 14 residues. CDR1 MGHRA and CDR2 YSYEKL come from the germline V gene. The V end was cut by 0 bases, the J end by 0 bases, with 3 bases between. CDR3 in amino acids: CASSQENSNQPQHF. The CDR3, as DNA: TGCGCCAGCAGCCAAGAGAATAGCAATCAGCCCCAGCATTTT.